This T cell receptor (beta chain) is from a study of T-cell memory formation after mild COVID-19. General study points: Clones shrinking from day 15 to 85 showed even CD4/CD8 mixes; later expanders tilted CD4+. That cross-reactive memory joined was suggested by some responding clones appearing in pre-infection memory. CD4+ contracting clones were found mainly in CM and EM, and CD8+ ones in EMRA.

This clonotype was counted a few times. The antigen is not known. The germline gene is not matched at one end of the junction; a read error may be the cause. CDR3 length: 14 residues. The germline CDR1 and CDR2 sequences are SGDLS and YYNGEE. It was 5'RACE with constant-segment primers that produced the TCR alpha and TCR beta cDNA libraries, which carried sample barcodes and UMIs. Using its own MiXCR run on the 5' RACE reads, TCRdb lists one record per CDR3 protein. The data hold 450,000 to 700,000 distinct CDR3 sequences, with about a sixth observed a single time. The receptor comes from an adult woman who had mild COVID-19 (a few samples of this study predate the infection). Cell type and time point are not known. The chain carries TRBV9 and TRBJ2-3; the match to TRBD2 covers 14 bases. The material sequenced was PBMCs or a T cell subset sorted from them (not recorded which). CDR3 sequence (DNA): TGTGCCAGCAGCGCGGGACTAGCGGGAGATGCGCAGTATTTT. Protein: CASSAGLAGDAQYF.